This T cell receptor beta chain derives from a study of post-analysis software for immune sequencing data. At the level of the study: Recorded subtypes: relapsing-remitting, secondary progressive, progressive-relapsing; some patients unannotated. Regarding the study as a whole: Controls' normalized Chao1 diversity significantly exceeded that of multiple sclerosis patients.

Sequencing libraries made from TCR beta cDNA carried unique molecular identifiers. From the PCR reads, TCRdb called clonotypes with MiXCR, one entry per CDR3 protein. In the table there are under 200,000 distinct CDR3 sequences, approximately 30% of which are singletons. Worth noting for this clonotype: What it binds is not known.

Sequenced input: blood. The clonotype originates from a girl between 2 and 17 years old with multiple sclerosis.

The CDR3: CASSWAGAYTEAFF. The CDR3 nucleotides read TGTGCCAGCAGTTGGGCGGGGGCTTACACTGAAGCTTTCTTT. V and J are TRBV7-9 and TRBJ1-1; weak D call: TRBD1 (6 bases). Germline V lookup: CDR1 SEHNR, CDR2 FQNEAQ (reference sequence). The CDR3 has 14 residues. V gave up 6 bases and J gave up 3 bases, with 14 bases separating them. The variable domain in full, completed from reference TRBV7-9 and TRBJ1-1, reads DTGVSQNPRHKITKRGQNVTFRCDPISEHNRLYWYRQTLGQGPEFLTYFQNEAQLEKSRLLSDRFSAERPKGSFSTLEIQRTEQGDSAMYLCASSWAGAYTEAFFGQGTRLTVV.